The T cell receptor (beta chain) under discussion was sequenced for a study of CD8 T cells in ankylosing spondylitis. MiXCR, run by TCRdb on the 5' RACE reads, gives a single entry per CDR3 protein. The table includes about 36,000 distinct CDR3 sequences, approximately 9.9% detected once. Study-level findings and limits: CD8+ by phenotype, disease-linked clones were relatively rare in peripheral blood.

The V gene lost 4 bases and the J gene lost 3 bases, with 16 bases spanning the gap. The germline CDR1 and CDR2 sequences are MGHRA and YSYEKL. This CDR3 is built from 15 residues. This clonotype showed up just a few times. The antigen remains unidentified. This sequence originates from a male donor with ankylosing spondylitis. Input material: synovial fluid, either unsorted or a sorted T cell fraction (not recorded which). The gene calls are TRBV4-1 and TRBJ2-7; a possible D gene is TRBD2 (5 bases). DNA for the CDR3: TGCGCCAGCAGCCCCCGGGGTCAGGATTTCTACGAGCAGTACTTC. It is translated as CASSPRGQDFYEQYF.